Listed here are 14 T cell receptor beta chains from one sample, sequenced in a study of blood T cell repertoires in COVID-19. Some clones are missing from TCRdb's copy, which holds only in-frame ones; the method was immunoSEQ multiplex PCR. The sample lists around 250,000 clones, 84% occurring once. Specimen: PBMCs or T cells enriched from blood (not recorded which). These receptors all come from a man aged 50 or older who had recovered from COVID-19.

The chain links TRBV9 to TRBJ2-5; 7 positions match TRBD2. V lost 1 base, J lost 5 bases, and 2 bases stayed unmatched. The CDR3 is made up of 13 amino acids. From germline, CDR1 is SGDLS and CDR2 YYNGEE. This CDR3 reads CASSVSSGETQYF. In nucleotides, the CDR3 is TGTGCCAGCAGCGTAAGTAGCGGGGAGACCCAGTACTTC.

The chain links TRBV5-1 to TRBJ2-7; the D gene is possibly TRBD1 (5 bases). Per the germline V gene, CDR1 is SGHRS and CDR2 is YFSETQ. This CDR3 is built from 14 residues. Trimming pared 0 bases from V and 5 bases from J, leaving 12 bases between. CDR3 in amino acids: CASSLGQLLDEQYF. The DNA of the CDR3 is TGCGCCAGCAGCTTGGGACAGTTGTTGGACGAGCAGTACTTC.

The chain joins TRBV5-1 to TRBJ2-2; D is unresolved. The germline V gene has CDR1 SGHRS and CDR2 YFSETQ. The CDR3 runs 14 residues. Trimming left V 4 bases short and J 4 bases short, with 11 bases between. The CDR3 region has the DNA TGCGCCAGCAGCGGCGGTGTTAGCACCGGGGAGCTGTTTTTT. Its translation: CASSGGVSTGELFF.

This clone was seen only a few times. The chain recombines TRBV10-3 with TRBJ1-3; possibly TRBD1 for D (6 bases). Trimming stripped 0 bases from V and 7 bases from J, with 7 bases between. CDR1 is ENHRY, CDR2 SYGVKD, per germline. CDR3 size: 13 residues. CDR3 DNA: TGTGCCATCAGTGAGTCAAGGGGGAACACCATATATTTT. Amino acid sequence: CAISESRGNTIYF.

In DNA form, the CDR3 reads TGTGCCTGGAAAGGGGACTGGGAGCAGTACTTC. It translates to CAWKGDWEQYF. The chain uses TRBV30 and TRBJ2-7; TRBD2 is a possible D gene (6 bases). The V end lost 4 bases, the J end lost 7 bases, and 11 bases lay between the germline ends. The CDR3 sequence is 11 residues long. Germline loops: CDR1 GTSNPN, CDR2 SVGIG (reference sequence).

This sequence joins TRBV28 and TRBJ2-6; no clear D. Per germline, CDR1 MDHEN and CDR2 SYDVKM. Trimming stripped 3 bases from V and 0 bases from J, with 18 bases between. This CDR3 is built from 19 residues. CDR3 DNA sequence: TGTGCCAGCAGTTTCCCGGCCGACGGAGTTAGCTCTGGGGCCAACGTCCTGACTTTC. Translated, it gives CASSFPADGVSSGANVLTF.

J is TRBJ1-4 and V is TRBV5-5, with D possibly matching TRBD1 (6 bases). Per the germline V gene, CDR1 is SGHKS and CDR2 is YYEKEE (reference sequence). With 4 bases removed from V and 8 bases from J, the gap between germline ends came to 15 bases. This CDR3 comprises 14 residues. CDR3 bases: TGTGCCAGCAGCCTGCAGGGGTTTGGGGAAAAACTGTTTTTT. It yields the protein CASSLQGFGEKLFF.

This clone was picked up one time. The chain recombines TRBV18 with TRBJ2-2; D may be TRBD2 (6 bases). V gave up 4 bases and J gave up 0 bases, with 9 bases separating them. The CDR3 covers 15 residues. Germline-derived CDR1 and CDR2 are KGHSH and LQKENI. CDR3 residues: CASSRSGSNTGELFF. Written as DNA, the CDR3 is TGTGCCAGCTCACGGAGCGGGTCGAACACCGGGGAGCTGTTTTTT. Based on the CDR3 plus reference TRBV18 and TRBJ2-2, the full variable domain is NAGVMQNPRHLVRRRGQEARLRCSPMKGHSHVYWYRQLPEEGLKFMVYLQKENIIDESGMPKERFSAEFPKEGPSILRIQQVVRGDSAAYFCASSRSGSNTGELFFGEGSRLTVL.

This clone was counted between two and nine times. V is TRBV3-1 (or the pseudogene TRBV3-2) and J is TRBJ2-3; tentatively, D is TRBD1 (6 bases). Per the germline V gene, CDR1 is LGHDT and CDR2 is YNNKEL (reference sequence). The V gene lost 1 base and the J gene lost 5 bases, with 13 bases spanning the gap. This CDR3 has 15 residues. The chain's CDR3 is CASSQANRAGDTQYF. CDR3 nucleotides: TGTGCCAGCAGCCAAGCAAACAGGGCAGGAGATACGCAGTATTTT.

The rearrangement uses TRBV30 and TRBJ1-3, with 9 bases aligning to TRBD1. The CDR3 covers 15 residues. V was pared by 3 bases and J by 5 bases, with 8 bases of the junction left unmatched. Germline loops: CDR1 GTSNPN, CDR2 SVGIG (reference sequence). The CDR3 protein is CAWREKGQGRNTIYF. The CDR3, as DNA: TGTGCCTGGAGGGAAAAGGGACAGGGAAGAAACACCATATATTTT.

The chain carries TRBV4-2 and TRBJ2-1; 10 nucleotides align to TRBD2. J gave up 3 bases and V 3 bases, and 8 bases lay outside the gene matches. Germline values: CDR1 LGHNA, CDR2 YNFKEQ. The CDR3 runs 17 residues. This chain's CDR3 is CASSQDAASGSYNEQFF. CDR3 nucleotide sequence: TGTGCCAGCAGCCAGGATGCTGCTAGCGGGAGCTACAATGAGCAGTTCTTC.

This chain joins TRBV28 and TRBJ1-1, with D uncertain. The CDR3 covers 15 residues. Trimming left V 2 bases short and J 1 base short, with 11 bases between. Germline-derived CDR1 and CDR2 are MDHEN and SYDVKM. CDR3 bases: TGTGCCAGCAGTTTAGAGGTGATAGCGAACACTGAAGCTTTCTTT. This encodes CASSLEVIANTEAFF.

This chain links TRBV11-3 with TRBJ1-1; no definite D call. Germline V gene lookup returns CDR1 SGHNT and CDR2 YENEEA. The CDR3 extends over 14 amino acids. V lost 0 bases and J 2 bases, leaving 7 bases between the germline ends. CDR3 sequence (DNA): TGTGCCAGCAGCTTAGATCCGGGTAACACTGAAGCTTTCTTT. Translation: CASSLDPGNTEAFF.

This clone was picked up a small number of times. The chain employs TRBV30 and TRBJ1-6; 10 positions match TRBD1. CDR3 size: 13 residues. Looked up from germline, CDR1 is GTSNPN and CDR2 is SVGIG (reference sequence). The CDR3 DNA sequence: TGTGCAGGACAGGGGGCCTATAATTCACCCCTCCACTTT. Translating it yields CAGQGAYNSPLHF.